A single sample is the source of the 7 T cell receptor beta chains below, sequenced in a study of T cell clonality in common variable immunodeficiency (dated by TCRdb to between 2014 and 2016). Preparation of the library involved the immunoSEQ multiplex PCR assay. TCRdb mirrors the immuneACCESS table, restricted to in-frame sequences. Some clones are absent from its copies; in checked studies, under half trace to an unresolved V gene, and the reason for the others is unknown. The table puts tens of thousands of clones in this sample, none counted just once. More than 9% of the sample belongs to the ten largest clones. Sample: peripheral blood mononuclear cells. The receptor set was obtained from a person aged 18 to 75 in good health.

This clone was counted many times. The read stops 3 residues short of the end of the CDR3; the missing end is completed from the germline J gene. The J gene is TRBJ2-1, the V gene TRBV20-1; D might be TRBD2 (6 bases). The germline CDR1 and CDR2 sequences are DFQATT and SNEGSKA (reference sequence). With 6 bases removed from V and 0 bases from J, the gap between germline ends came to 18 bases. The CDR3 spans 16 residues. The sequenced part of the CDR3 DNA is TGCAGTGCGGCCCGCGGGGTTGGTAGCTCCTACAATGAG. It translates to CSAARGVGSSYNE. The entire CDR3 sequence reads CSAARGVGSSYNEQFF.

This clone has at least ten counts. CDR3 DNA, as far as it was read: TGTGCCAGCAGCCTTCGAGGTCAGGCGAACTATGGC. Its translation: CASSLRGQANYG. The whole CDR3 is CASSLRGQANYGYTF. The rearrangement joins TRBV7-8 to TRBJ1-2, with D hard to call. The observed sequence ends 3 residues before the CDR3 terminus, with the missing tail filled in from the germline J gene. Germline V gives CDR1 SGHVS, CDR2 FQNEAQ. This CDR3 is built from 15 residues. V dropped 5 bases and J dropped 2 bases, with 15 bases sitting between them.

This clone was picked up many times. Sequencing ends 3 residues short of the CDR3 end; the germline J gene provides the rest. The chain joins TRBV2 to TRBJ2-2; D possibly corresponds to TRBD2 (5 bases). Per the germline V gene, CDR1 is SNHLY and CDR2 is FYNNEI. This CDR3 is 18 amino acids long. V was clipped by 1 base and J by 1 base, with 16 bases between them. CDR3 amino acids: CASSEERSLAGNTGELFF. The part of the CDR3 DNA that was read is TGTGCCAGCAGTGAAGAGAGAAGTCTAGCTGGGAACACCGGGGAG.

This clone was seen many times. This CDR3 reads CAIRTGNTEAFF. Incomplete CDR3 DNA: TGTGCCATAAGAACGGGTAACACTGAA. This chain uses TRBV19 with TRBJ1-1; no reliable D call. The missing CDR3 end, 3 residues past where the read stops, is filled in from the germline J gene. The CDR3 totals 12 residues. The germline V gene encodes CDR1 LNHDA and CDR2 SQIVND (reference sequence). The V end lost 10 bases, the J end lost 2 bases, and 11 bases lay between the germline ends.

In this sample, this clone turned up many times. The CDR3 end lies 3 residues beyond the end of the read and is filled in from the germline J gene. The chain is built from TRBV30 and TRBJ1-4; D unresolved. V was clipped by 8 bases and J by 0 bases, with 13 bases between them. There are 14 residues in the CDR3. Germline CDR1 reads GTSNPN; CDR2 reads SVGIG (reference sequence). Incomplete CDR3 DNA: TGTGCCCCCAGAACCGCTGCAACTAATGAAAAA. It codes for CAPRTAATNEK. The entire CDR3 is CAPRTAATNEKLFF.

This clone was picked up many times. The CDR3 goes on 3 residues after the read ends, and that part is filled in from the germline J gene. V and J are TRBV20-1 and TRBJ1-1, with D perhaps TRBD1 (5 bases). Germline values: CDR1 DFQATT, CDR2 SNEGSKA (reference sequence). This CDR3 is built from 15 residues. V was clipped by 1 base and J by 3 bases, with 15 bases between them. This chain's CDR3 is CSARASGPKDTEAFF. The covered CDR3 bases are TGCAGTGCTAGAGCGTCAGGGCCGAAGGACACTGAA.

This clone has at least ten counts. The CDR3 extends 3 residues past the end of the read, so its final part is completed from the germline J gene. The chain has TRBV15 and TRBJ2-7, with D possibly matching TRBD1 (5 bases). The CDR3 is 13 amino acids. V was pared by 3 bases and J by 3 bases, with 9 bases between. Germline CDR1 and CDR2: LNHNV and YYDKDF (reference sequence). Here the CDR3 reads CATSRRTGYEQYF. CDR3 DNA (partial): TGTGCCACCAGCAGGAGAACAGGCTACGAG.